Sequencing of this T cell receptor (beta chain) was carried out in a study of blood T cells in healthy people across ages (dated by TCRdb to the mid-2010s). Regarding the research as a whole: In model experiments, template switching captured roughly one uniquely barcoded TCR beta cDNA molecule for every two T cells. Using deep sequencing normalized with unique cDNA molecular identifiers, the study measured how TCR beta repertoire diversity changes with age. The donors were divided into four age groups: young (average around 15 years), middle-aged (about 40), aged (approximately 62) and long-lived (nearly 85). To avoid experimental bias, donors of different ages were distributed randomly across sequencing lanes. For two donors (one aged 18 to 30 and one aged 80 or older), the study analyzed two additional independent replicas of 1 million unique cDNA reads from the same blood draw. What the research found in general, with its limitations: Total diversity estimates from one million sequenced T cells were considered lower bounds and underestimates. Because donor CMV infection status was unknown, age-related changes in expanded clonotypes were potentially confounded. Observed TCR beta diversity correlated strongly with the percentage of naive T cells measured by flow cytometry. Bulk unsorted PBMC profiling prevented conclusive comparison of naive and antigen-experienced compartments. Observed TCR beta diversity per million T cells fell roughly linearly with age, and a significant reduction was already apparent by age approximately 40. Compared with the aged group, the long-lived group had more naive CD4+ T cells, fewer expanded clones and increased TCR diversity, suggesting age selection.

The germline V gene (reference sequence) specifies MNHNY as CDR1 and SVGAGI as CDR2. Taken from cysteine to phenylalanine, the CDR3 has 16 residues. CDR3 DNA only is kept here, 48 bases in frame from base 1. Trimming leaves V shorter by 7 bases and J shorter by 1 base, with the junction holding 7 bases beyond the gene matches. A few counts support this clonotype. Which antigen it targets is not known. There are no base qualities to consult, and no much larger clone falls within one base. Systemically healthy Caucasian individuals from Russia, 35 to 50 in total and aged roughly 6 to 90 years, were included as donors. Ten milliliters of peripheral blood were drawn from each donor into EDTA-treated Vacutainer tubes. Ficoll-Paque density-gradient centrifugation was used to isolate PBMCs, with at least 6.5 million per sample. Total RNA was extracted from PBMCs with Trizol reagent, with at least 6 micrograms obtained per sample. For every donor, flow cytometry on a PBMC aliquot measured the percentage of naive CD45RAhigh/CD27high T cells.

Libraries were made using 5' RACE. The sequencing machine was an Illumina HiSeq 2500. A second roughly 6 to 11 cycle PCR used a sample-barcoded 5' primer and a J-beta primer mix. A unique molecular identifier was introduced onto each TCR beta cDNA molecule by a template-switch 5' adaptor carrying 12 random nucleotides. Each sample yielded at least 3 million CDR3-containing paired-end reads. First-strand cDNA synthesis was performed from all RNA using the Mint cDNA synthesis kit, with priming by a TRBC-specific oligonucleotide. Following uracil-DNA glycosylase treatment, a first 18-cycle PCR with universal primers M1SS and BC2_uni_R was performed on all cDNA. Per the original workflow: For normalization, 1 million high-quality reads, each with a distinct molecular identifier, were randomly selected from each sample. Instead of being binned into consensus sequences, reads with shared molecular identifiers were discarded. MiTCR, set to a Q25 quality threshold and the strictest error-elimination algorithm, was used for CDR3 identification, clonotype clustering and error correction. A nonparametric unseen species model with Euler transformation was used to estimate lower-bound total TCR beta diversity. In-frame beta chains were kept once TCRdb had trimmed the public reads at Q25 with fastp and called clones with MiXCR. Rows matching on CDR3 protein sequence are summarized as one entry with the most common DNA and genes. The V and J calls shown here were made by TCRdb, not taken from the authors' results. For this sample there are more than 550,000 distinct CDR3 sequences; around a fifth appear just once. The top ten clonotypes cover around 21% of the sample.

The sequence links TRBV6-6 to TRBJ2-5; TRBD2 aligns with 12 central bases. This TCR was sampled from a man between 65 and 79 years old in good health. The specimen sequenced was blood. CDR3 protein: CASIHGLAGTQETQYF. The DNA sequence is as follows: TGTGCCAGCATCCACGGACTAGCGGGGACCCAAGAGACCCAGTACTTC.